What follows are 8 T cell receptor beta chains derived from one specimen sequenced in a study of T cell responses to AZD1222 COVID-19 vaccine. The method was immunoSEQ multiplex PCR; TCRdb's version includes in-frame clones alone and lacks a portion of them. The profile shows approximately 150,000 clones, 80% to 95% of them singletons. The input for sequencing was peripheral blood, taken on day 0 of AZD1222 vaccination. The receptors come from an adult in good health.

J is TRBJ1-3 and V is TRBV12-3 or TRBV12-4; TRBD1 is a possible D gene (6 bases). The CDR3 runs to 13 residues. V lost 7 bases and J lost 4, with 11 bases in between. This chain's CDR3 is CASIQDSGNTIYF. As DNA, the CDR3 is TGTGCCAGCATCCAGGACAGCGGAAACACCATATATTTT.

V gene TRBV7-9 combines with J gene TRBJ2-7; 8 nucleotides match TRBD2. The V and J ends lost 5 bases and 5 bases, in that order; junction bases with no gene match: 11. This CDR3 has 15 residues. Looked up from germline, CDR1 is SEHNR and CDR2 is FQNEAQ (reference sequence). The CDR3 reads CASSLGSWREDEQYF. For the CDR3, the DNA is TGTGCCAGCAGCCTTGGGAGCTGGCGGGAGGACGAGCAGTACTTC.

This clone was observed once. The chain is built from TRBV4-1 and TRBJ2-7, with D unresolved. The CDR3 spans 13 residues. Germline V lookup: CDR1 MGHRA, CDR2 YSYEKL. Trimming took 2 bases from V and 4 from J, leaving 9 bases between them. The CDR3 reads CASSQSPMYEQYF. In DNA form, the CDR3 reads TGCGCCAGCAGCCAAAGCCCCATGTACGAGCAGTACTTC.

V and J are TRBV18 and TRBJ1-1; D unclear. This CDR3 region has 14 residues. The germline V gene encodes CDR1 KGHSH and CDR2 LQKENI. V was cut by 5 bases and J by 7 bases, with 17 bases left in between. The CDR3 nucleotides are TGTGCCAGCTCATCACGTCCGGAGTTGAGTGAAGCTTTCTTT. Encoded protein: CASSSRPELSEAFF. Full variable domain (rest looked up from reference TRBV18 and TRBJ1-1): NAGVMQNPRHLVRRRGQEARLRCSPMKGHSHVYWYRQLPEEGLKFMVYLQKENIIDESGMPKERFSAEFPKEGPSILRIQQVVRGDSAAYFCASSSRPELSEAFFGQGTRLTVV.

The chain uses TRBV29-1 and TRBJ1-1; D unresolved. The germline V and J ends were trimmed by 0 bases and 5 bases, with 10 bases remaining between them. Germline V CDR1 and CDR2: SQVTM, ANQGSEA. The CDR3 loop spans 13 amino acids. CDR3 sequence (DNA): TGCAGCGTTGAAGAGTCTAGGGAGACTGAAGCTTTCTTT. Amino acids: CSVEESRETEAFF.

For this clone: One base away lies a much larger clone, so this may be a sequencing read error. The V and J genes are TRBV6-5 and TRBJ1-2, with D maybe TRBD1 (6 bases). This CDR3 is 14 amino acids long. The germline V gene encodes CDR1 MNHEY and CDR2 SVGAGI. This chain's CDR3 is CASSSRGGFYGYIF. As DNA, the CDR3 is TGTGCCAGCAGTTCTAGGGGGGGCTTCTATGGCTACATCTTC.

This rearrangement joins TRBV6-4 to TRBJ1-2, with D possibly being TRBD1 (5 bases). The CDR3 totals 15 residues. Germline CDR1 and CDR2: MRHNA and SNTAGT. V lost 6 bases and J lost 5, with 19 bases in between. The CDR3 DNA is TGTGCCAGCAGAGAACAGGACGGGGGAGTATATGGCTACACCTTC. It yields the protein CASREQDGGVYGYTF.

The chain recombines TRBV27 with TRBJ1-6, with D possibly being TRBD1 (6 bases). The CDR3 length is 14 residues. V shed 1 base and J shed 7 bases, with 8 bases lying between them. The germline CDR1 and CDR2 sequences are MNHEY and SMNVEV (reference sequence). The CDR3 here is CASSLWGPNSPLHF. For the CDR3, the DNA is TGTGCCAGCAGTTTATGGGGGCCAAATTCACCCCTCCACTTT.